Sequencing of this T cell receptor (beta chain) was carried out in a study of blood T cells in healthy people across ages. The authors ran a second PCR of about 7 to 12 cycles using a sample-barcoded 5' primer and a J-beta primer mix. One entry per CDR3 protein, called by TCRdb with MiXCR from the 5' RACE reads. This table has 650,000 to 800,000 distinct CDR3 sequences, 40% to 50% appearing once. This clonotype was seen a few times. The source material was blood. This receptor was identified in a man aged 55 to 70 in good health.

The CDR3 protein is CSVEQRVANTGELFF. The CDR3 bases are TGCAGCGTTGAACAGCGGGTCGCGAACACCGGGGAGCTGTTTTTT. The chain employs TRBV29-1 and TRBJ2-2, with D possibly matching TRBD2 (6 bases). Germline V gives CDR1 SQVTM, CDR2 ANQGSEA. The CDR3 extends over 15 amino acids. V lost 2 bases to trimming and J lost 0 bases, with 10 bases between them.